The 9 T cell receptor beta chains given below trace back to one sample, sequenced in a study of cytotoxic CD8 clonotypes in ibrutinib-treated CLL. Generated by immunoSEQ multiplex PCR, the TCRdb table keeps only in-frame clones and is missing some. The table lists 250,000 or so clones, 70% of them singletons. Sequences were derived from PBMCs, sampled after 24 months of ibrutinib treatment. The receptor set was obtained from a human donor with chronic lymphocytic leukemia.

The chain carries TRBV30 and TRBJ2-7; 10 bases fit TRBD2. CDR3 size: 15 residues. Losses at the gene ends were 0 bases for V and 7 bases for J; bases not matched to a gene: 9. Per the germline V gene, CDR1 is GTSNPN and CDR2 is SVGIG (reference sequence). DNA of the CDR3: TGTGCCTGGAGTGTAGAGGGGCTAGCGGGAGCGGAGCAGTACTTC. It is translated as CAWSVEGLAGAEQYF.

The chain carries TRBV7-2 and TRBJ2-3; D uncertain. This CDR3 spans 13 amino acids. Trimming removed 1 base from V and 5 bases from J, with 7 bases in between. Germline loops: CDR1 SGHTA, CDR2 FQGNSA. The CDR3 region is CASSLVLRDTQYF. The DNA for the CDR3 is TGTGCCAGCAGCTTAGTTTTGAGAGATACGCAGTATTTT.

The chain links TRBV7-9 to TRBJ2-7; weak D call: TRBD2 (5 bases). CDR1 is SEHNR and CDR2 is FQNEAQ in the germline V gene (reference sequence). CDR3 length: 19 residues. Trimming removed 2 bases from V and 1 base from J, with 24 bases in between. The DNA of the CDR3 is TGTGCCAGCAGCTTATCGGGGTCGGGCTCATTTTCGCGGTCCTACGAGCAGTACTTC. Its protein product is CASSLSGSGSFSRSYEQYF.

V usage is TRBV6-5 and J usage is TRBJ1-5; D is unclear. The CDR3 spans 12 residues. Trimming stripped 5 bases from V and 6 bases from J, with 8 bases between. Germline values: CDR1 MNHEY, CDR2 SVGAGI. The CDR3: CASSAPGQPQHF. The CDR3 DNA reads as TGTGCCAGCAGTGCCCCAGGTCAGCCCCAGCATTTT.

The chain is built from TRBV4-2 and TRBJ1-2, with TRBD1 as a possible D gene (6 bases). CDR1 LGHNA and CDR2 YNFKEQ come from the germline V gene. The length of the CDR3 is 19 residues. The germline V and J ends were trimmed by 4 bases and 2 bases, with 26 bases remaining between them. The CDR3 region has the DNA TGTGCCAGCAGCCGAGAAAGAGGATCAGGCCCAGGGACAAACTATGGCTACACCTTC. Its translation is CASSRERGSGPGTNYGYTF.

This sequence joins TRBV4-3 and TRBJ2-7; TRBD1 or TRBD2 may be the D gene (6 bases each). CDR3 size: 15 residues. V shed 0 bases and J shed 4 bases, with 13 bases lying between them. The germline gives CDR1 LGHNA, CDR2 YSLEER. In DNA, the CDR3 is TGCGCCAGCAGCCAAGATCATCCGGGGGCGTACGAGCAGTACTTC. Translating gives CASSQDHPGAYEQYF.

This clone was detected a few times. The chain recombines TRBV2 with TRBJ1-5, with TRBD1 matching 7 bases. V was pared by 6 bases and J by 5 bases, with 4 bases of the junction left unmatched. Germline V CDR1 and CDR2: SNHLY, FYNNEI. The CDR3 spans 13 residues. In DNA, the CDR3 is TGTGCCAGCAGGGTACAGGGGTATCAGCCCCAGCATTTT. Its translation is CASRVQGYQPQHF.

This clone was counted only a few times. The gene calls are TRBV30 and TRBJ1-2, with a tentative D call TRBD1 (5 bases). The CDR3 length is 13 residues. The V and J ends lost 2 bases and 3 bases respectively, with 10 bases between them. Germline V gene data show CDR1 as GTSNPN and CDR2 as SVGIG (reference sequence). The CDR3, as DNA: TGTGCCTGGAGTACGGGGGTGGACTATGGCTACACCTTC. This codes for CAWSTGVDYGYTF.

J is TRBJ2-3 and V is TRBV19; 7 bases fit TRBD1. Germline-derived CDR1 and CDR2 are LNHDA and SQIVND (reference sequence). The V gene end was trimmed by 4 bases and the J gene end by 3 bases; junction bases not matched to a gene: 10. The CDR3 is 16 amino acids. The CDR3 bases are TGTGCCAGTAGTAGAAGACAGGGATTATCTACAGATACGCAGTATTTT. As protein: CASSRRQGLSTDTQYF. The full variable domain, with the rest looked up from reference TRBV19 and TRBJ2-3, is DGGITQSPKYLFRKEGQNVTLSCEQNLNHDAMYWYRQDPGQGLRLIYYSQIVNDFQKGDIAEGYSVSREKKESFPLTVTSAQKNPTAFYLCASSRRQGLSTDTQYFGPGTRLTVL.